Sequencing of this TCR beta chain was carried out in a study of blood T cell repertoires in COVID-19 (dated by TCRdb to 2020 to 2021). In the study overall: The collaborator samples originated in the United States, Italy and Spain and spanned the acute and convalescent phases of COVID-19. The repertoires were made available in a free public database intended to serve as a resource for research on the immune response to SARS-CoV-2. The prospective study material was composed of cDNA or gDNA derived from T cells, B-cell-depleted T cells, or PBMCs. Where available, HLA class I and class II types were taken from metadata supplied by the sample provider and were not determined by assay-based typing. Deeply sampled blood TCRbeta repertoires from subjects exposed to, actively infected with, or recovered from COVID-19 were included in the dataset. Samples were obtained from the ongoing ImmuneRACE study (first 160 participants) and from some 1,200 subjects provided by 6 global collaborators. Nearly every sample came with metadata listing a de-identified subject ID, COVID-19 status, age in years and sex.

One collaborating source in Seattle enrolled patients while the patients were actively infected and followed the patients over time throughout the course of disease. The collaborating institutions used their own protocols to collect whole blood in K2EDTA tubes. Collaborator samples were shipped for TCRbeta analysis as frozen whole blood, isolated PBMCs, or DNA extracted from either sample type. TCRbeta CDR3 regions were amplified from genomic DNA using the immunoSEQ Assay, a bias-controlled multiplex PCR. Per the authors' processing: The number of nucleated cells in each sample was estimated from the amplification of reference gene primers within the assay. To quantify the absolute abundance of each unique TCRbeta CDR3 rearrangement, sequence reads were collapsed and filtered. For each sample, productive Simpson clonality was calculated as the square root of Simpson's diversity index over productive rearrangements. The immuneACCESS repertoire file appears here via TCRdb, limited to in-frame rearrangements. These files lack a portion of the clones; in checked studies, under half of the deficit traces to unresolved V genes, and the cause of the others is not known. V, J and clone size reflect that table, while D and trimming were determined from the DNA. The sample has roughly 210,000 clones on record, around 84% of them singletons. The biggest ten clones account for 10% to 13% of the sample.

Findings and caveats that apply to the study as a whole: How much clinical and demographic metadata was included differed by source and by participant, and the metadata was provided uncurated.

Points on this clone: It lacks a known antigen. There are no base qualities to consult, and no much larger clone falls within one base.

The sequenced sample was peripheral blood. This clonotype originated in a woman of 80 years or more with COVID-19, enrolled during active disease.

The CDR3 here reads CASRPRTNENTGELFF. The DNA sequence reads TGTGCCAGCAGACCCCGGACTAACGAGAACACCGGGGAGCTGTTTTTT. The rearranged chain carries TRBV28 and TRBJ2-2; matching of 6 bases hints at TRBD2 as the D gene. From cysteine to phenylalanine, the CDR3 is 16 amino acids long. Just CDR3 DNA is preserved here, 48 bases in frame from base 1. V sheds 6 bases and J sheds 1 base, leaving 15 bases between their ends. Taken from the germline V gene, the CDR1 and CDR2 loops are MDHEN and SYDVKM.